This T cell receptor beta chain is drawn from a study of response to subunit inactivated influenza vaccine. Study-wide points: A suggestion made by the authors is that each seasonal influenza vaccination recruits few new T cells.

This clonotype was counted only a few times. Its target is unknown. TCRdb passed the RT-PCR reads through MiXCR, listing each CDR3 protein once. The table shows a few hundred thousand distinct CDR3 sequences, with about 11% occurring only once. This CDR3 spans 16 amino acids. Germline loops: CDR1 SGHNT, CDR2 YENEEA. V lost 5 bases, J lost 0 bases, and 9 bases stayed unmatched. These same data were also listed under a study on T cells expressing NK-cell markers. That investigation notes: Production of TCR beta cDNA relied on 5'RACE template switching with UMIs. Whether expanded NKG2C+ T cell clones were HCMV-specific remained unclear.

This sequence was found in a man over 45 who received an inactivated influenza vaccine. This sample comprised PBMCs from blood, obtained on the day of vaccination. This chain uses TRBV11-3 with TRBJ2-5; the match to TRBD1 covers 7 bases. The CDR3 protein is CASSPTLTGDQETQYF. The CDR3, as DNA: TGTGCCAGCAGCCCGACTTTAACAGGGGACCAAGAGACCCAGTACTTC.